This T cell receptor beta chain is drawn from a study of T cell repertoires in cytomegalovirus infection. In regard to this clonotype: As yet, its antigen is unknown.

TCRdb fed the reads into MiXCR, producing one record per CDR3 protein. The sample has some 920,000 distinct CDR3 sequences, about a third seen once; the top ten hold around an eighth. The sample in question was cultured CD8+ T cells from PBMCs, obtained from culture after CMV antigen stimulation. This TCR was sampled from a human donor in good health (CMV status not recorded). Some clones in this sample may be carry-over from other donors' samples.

The CDR3: CASSLGPGNEQYF. Here the CDR3 DNA reads TGTGCCAGCAGTTTAGGGCCGGGGAACGAGCAGTACTTC. The chain carries TRBV12-3 or TRBV12-4 and TRBJ2-7; D possibly corresponds to TRBD2 (5 bases). This CDR3 contains 13 residues. Trimming shortened V by 1 base and J by 5 bases, and 9 bases separated the two germline ends.